A selection of T cell receptor beta chains follows, all from one sample in a study of siplizumab effects on memory and regulatory T cells. These receptors have no known antigen. Assay: immunoSEQ multiplex PCR; the TCRdb copy retains only in-frame clones and omits some. This table has a few thousand clones, about 47% appearing once. Sequencing was done on a sample of CFSE-low (dividing) CD4+ T cells sorted from an allogeneic mixed lymphocyte reaction. These receptor sequences come from a human donor in good health; the cells came from an allogeneic mixed lymphocyte reaction. Some clones in this sample may be carry-over from other donors' samples. CDR3s include the opening cysteine and the closing phenylalanine or tryptophan. The order of the fields is CDR3 length, D gene, clone size, J gene, V gene, CDR3 protein, CDR3 DNA. The D gene is left open where the match is weak. For some rows the clone size is stated as once, few or many, or as a class when expanded; others skip it.

length: 14
D: NA
size: once
J: TRBJ2-7
V: TRBV7-8
CDR3: CASLPFVGGYEQYF
DNA: TGTGCCAGCCTTCCTTTTGTAGGGGGCTACGAGCAGTACTTC

length: 17
D: NA
size: few
J: TRBJ1-5
V: TRBV19
CDR3: CASSIRIGGDGNQPQHF
DNA: TGTGCCAGTAGTATTCGGATAGGGGGTGATGGCAATCAGCCCCAGCATTTT

length: 18
D: TRBD1
size: large
J: TRBJ1-6
V: TRBV5-1
CDR3: CASRSGTGYSSYNSPLHF
DNA: TGCGCCAGCAGAAGTGGGACAGGGTATAGCTCCTATAATTCACCCCTCCACTTT

length: 14
D: NA
size: NA
J: TRBJ1-4
V: TRBV5-8
CDR3: CASSLVGANEKLFF
DNA: TGTGCCAGCAGCTTGGTAGGGGCTAATGAAAAACTGTTTTTT

length: 16
D: NA
size: NA
J: TRBJ2-1
V: TRBV11-2
CDR3: CASSLEGRSTYNEQFF
DNA: TGTGCCAGCAGCTTAGAAGGGCGGTCCACCTACAATGAGCAGTTCTTC

length: 14
D: NA
size: NA
J: TRBJ2-7
V: TRBV27
CDR3: CASSASGLPYEQYF
DNA: TGTGCCAGCAGTGCCTCAGGGTTACCATACGAGCAGTACTTC

length: 15
D: NA
size: NA
J: TRBJ2-2
V: TRBV6-5
CDR3: CASSPQRAVTGELFF
DNA: TGTGCCAGCAGCCCCCAGAGAGCGGTCACCGGGGAGCTGTTTTTT

length: 17
D: NA
size: NA
J: TRBJ2-6
V: TRBV2
CDR3: CASSELGRGSGANVLTF
DNA: TGTGCCAGCAGTGAATTGGGTAGGGGCTCTGGGGCCAACGTCCTGACTTTC

length: 18
D: NA
size: NA
J: TRBJ1-2
V: TRBV2
CDR3: CASSGGAGQLARSYGYTF
DNA: TGTGCCAGCAGTGGAGGGGCTGGACAGTTGGCCCGGAGCTATGGCTACACCTTC

length: 14
D: TRBD1
size: medium-sized
J: TRBJ1-1
V: TRBV19
CDR3: CASSTQGEGTEAFF
DNA: TGTGCCAGTAGTACACAGGGGGAGGGCACTGAAGCTTTCTTT

length: 15
D: NA
size: NA
J: TRBJ2-7
V: TRBV6-5
CDR3: CASSSGGALTYEQYF
DNA: TGTGCCAGCAGTTCCGGGGGAGCCCTGACCTACGAGCAGTACTTC

length: 14
D: NA
size: medium-sized
J: TRBJ2-6
V: TRBV7-9
CDR3: CASSLIPGANVLTF
DNA: TGTGCCAGCAGCTTAATCCCTGGGGCCAACGTCCTGACTTTC

length: 13
D: NA
size: once
J: TRBJ1-3
V: TRBV6-5
CDR3: CASKESSGNTIYF
DNA: TGTGCCAGCAAAGAGAGCTCTGGAAACACCATATATTTT

length: 11
D: NA
size: few
J: TRBJ2-3
V: TRBV27
CDR3: CASSSLDTQYF
DNA: TGTGCCAGCAGTTCTCTAGATACGCAGTATTTT

length: 14
D: TRBD2
size: NA
J: TRBJ2-1
V: TRBV29-1
CDR3: CSAKLAGGPGEQFF
DNA: TGCAGCGCCAAACTAGCGGGAGGGCCGGGTGAGCAGTTCTTC

length: 15
D: NA
size: few
J: TRBJ1-3
V: TRBV25-1
CDR3: CASSESSFSGNTIYF
DNA: TGTGCCAGCAGTGAATCCAGTTTCTCTGGAAACACCATATATTTT

length: 11
D: TRBD1
size: few
J: TRBJ2-7
V: TRBV29-1
CDR3: CSVGQTYEQYF
DNA: TGCAGCGTGGGACAGACCTACGAGCAGTACTTC

length: 15
D: NA
size: NA
J: TRBJ1-1
V: TRBV9
CDR3: CASSVQGLMNTEAFF
DNA: TGTGCCAGCAGCGTGCAGGGCCTCATGAACACTGAAGCTTTCTTT

length: 15
D: NA
size: NA
J: TRBJ2-3
V: TRBV4-2
CDR3: CASSQARAGPNTQYF
DNA: TGTGCCAGCAGCCAAGCTCGGGCAGGTCCCAATACGCAGTATTTT

length: 15
D: NA
size: medium-sized
J: TRBJ2-7
V: TRBV2
CDR3: CASSEWDTISTEQYF
DNA: TGTGCCAGCAGTGAATGGGACACTATCTCGACCGAGCAGTACTTC

length: 16
D: NA
size: few
J: TRBJ1-3
V: TRBV6-5
CDR3: CASSYSKGTTGNTIYF
DNA: TGTGCCAGCAGTTACTCGAAGGGGACTACTGGAAACACCATATATTTT

length: 19
D: TRBD1
size: once
J: TRBJ2-3
V: TRBV14
CDR3: CASSQDWLLGTGLTDTQYF
DNA: TGTGCCAGCAGCCAAGATTGGTTGCTGGGGACAGGGTTAACAGATACGCAGTATTTT

length: 14
D: NA
size: NA
J: TRBJ1-1
V: TRBV5-1
CDR3: CASSLDPLQTEAFF
DNA: TGCGCCAGCAGCTTGGACCCACTACAGACTGAAGCTTTCTTT

length: 16
D: NA
size: NA
J: TRBJ2-1
V: TRBV29-1
CDR3: CSVQSGVPMGANEQFF
DNA: TGCAGCGTCCAATCGGGGGTCCCCATGGGGGCAAATGAGCAGTTCTTC

length: 15
D: TRBD1
size: NA
J: TRBJ2-1
V: TRBV5-1
CDR3: CASSLEDREANEQFF
DNA: TGCGCCAGCAGCTTGGAGGACAGGGAAGCAAATGAGCAGTTCTTC